The T cell receptor beta chain described here comes from a study of T-cell reconstitution after alpha-beta-depleted transplantation in children. Study results and limitations: Surviving recipient cells, namely T cells and thymic progenitors, were the source of high day-60 TCRbeta diversity in some patients. Reported findings indicate that, about two months after transplant, alpha-beta T cells came from several hundred expanded clones, which were derived from non-depleted graft cells. Newly produced T cells mostly accounted for T-cell counts and diversity one year post-transplant.

Unmatched junction bases numbered 4, after V lost 1 base and J lost 7 bases. Germline loops: CDR1 SEHNR, CDR2 FQNEAQ (reference sequence). This CDR3 region has 15 residues. This clonotype was seen at least ten times. As yet, its antigen is unknown. Using unique molecular identifiers, the investigators prepared the TCRbeta library. TCRdb fed the PCR reads into MiXCR, producing one record per CDR3 protein. The table lists 550,000 to 800,000 distinct CDR3 sequences, about 12% of them singletons. Here the sequenced sample was PBMCs, taken before TCRalphabeta/CD19-depleted stem cell transplant. The gene calls are TRBV7-9 and TRBJ1-5; 10 positions match TRBD1. This TCR came from a girl aged 2 to 9 with congenital amegakaryocytic thrombocytopenia, due to receive a stem cell transplant. The CDR3 sequence: CASSLVGQGIQPQHF. CDR3 nucleotide sequence: TGTGCCAGCAGCTTAGTGGGACAGGGGATCCAGCCCCAGCATTTT.